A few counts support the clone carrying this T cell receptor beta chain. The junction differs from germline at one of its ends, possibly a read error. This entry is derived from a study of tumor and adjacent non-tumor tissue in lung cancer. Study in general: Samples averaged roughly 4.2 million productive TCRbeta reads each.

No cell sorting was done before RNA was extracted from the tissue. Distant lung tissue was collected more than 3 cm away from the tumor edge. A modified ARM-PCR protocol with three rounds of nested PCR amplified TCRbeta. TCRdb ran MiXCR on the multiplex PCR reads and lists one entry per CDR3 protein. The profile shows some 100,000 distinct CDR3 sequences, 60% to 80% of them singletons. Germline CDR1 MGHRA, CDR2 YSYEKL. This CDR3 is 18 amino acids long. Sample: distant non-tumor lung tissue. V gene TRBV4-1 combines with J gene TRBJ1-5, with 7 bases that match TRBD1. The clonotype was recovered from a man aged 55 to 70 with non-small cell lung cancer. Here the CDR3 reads CASSQDRGGPRENHPQHF. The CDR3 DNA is TGCGCCAGCAGCCAAGACCGAGGGGGCCCAAGAGAGAATCATCCCCAGCACTTT.